This T cell receptor beta chain was recovered during a study of beta chain features in type 1 diabetes. Study results and caveats: Patients with type 1 diabetes carried fewer insertions and had more deletions at their VDJ junctions.

Comments on this clone: Its antigen is not known.

The isolated RNA, all of it, was reverse transcribed, so expressed TCRB transcripts were what got sequenced. Some clones are missing from TCRdb's copy, which holds only in-frame ones; the method was immunoSEQ multiplex PCR. This sample has about 250,000 clones, with over 12% found just once. This CDR3 spans 14 amino acids. Germline V gene data show CDR1 as SEHNR and CDR2 as FQNEAQ (reference sequence). Trimming shortened V by 5 bases and J by 0 bases, and 8 bases separated the two germline ends. The receptor was isolated from a woman between 40 and 55 years old in good health. Specimen: naive CD4+ T cells from blood. The rearrangement uses TRBV7-9 and TRBJ2-1; the D is unclear. Written as DNA, the CDR3 is TGTGCCAGCAGCCACTCCAACTCCTACAATGAGCAGTTCTTC. Amino acids: CASSHSNSYNEQFF.